The clone carrying this TCR beta chain occurred once. Its cognate antigen is unknown. CD4+ T cells were divided by sorting: CD25-high CD127-low Tregs, CD25-low CD127-high conventional cells. Amplification used 52 TRBV primers and 13 TRBJ primers. TCRdb keeps only in-frame clones here, not all; method: immunoSEQ multiplex PCR. The sample yields 32,000 or so clones, roughly 90% seen once. This sample stems from a study of regulatory T cells. Study-level results: In CD3G-deficient patients, conventional CD4+ T cells were enriched for hydrophobic CDR3 residues at positions 6 and 7. Regulatory T cells showed the strongest V-J pair restriction and V/J gene skewing among patient repertoires.

The V gene's germline CDR1 is MNHEY and CDR2 SVGAGI. The CDR3 contains 15 residues. Trimming removed 5 bases at V and 5 bases at J, with 16 bases between. The chain joins TRBV6-5 to TRBJ1-5; D is ambiguous. The source of this sequence is a person aged 18 to 35 with CD3G deficiency. The sample was conventional CD4+ T cells sorted from blood. DNA for the CDR3: TGTGCCAGCAGTCCCCTGTTAGGAGGACATCAGCCCCAGCATTTT. Protein: CASSPLLGGHQPQHF.